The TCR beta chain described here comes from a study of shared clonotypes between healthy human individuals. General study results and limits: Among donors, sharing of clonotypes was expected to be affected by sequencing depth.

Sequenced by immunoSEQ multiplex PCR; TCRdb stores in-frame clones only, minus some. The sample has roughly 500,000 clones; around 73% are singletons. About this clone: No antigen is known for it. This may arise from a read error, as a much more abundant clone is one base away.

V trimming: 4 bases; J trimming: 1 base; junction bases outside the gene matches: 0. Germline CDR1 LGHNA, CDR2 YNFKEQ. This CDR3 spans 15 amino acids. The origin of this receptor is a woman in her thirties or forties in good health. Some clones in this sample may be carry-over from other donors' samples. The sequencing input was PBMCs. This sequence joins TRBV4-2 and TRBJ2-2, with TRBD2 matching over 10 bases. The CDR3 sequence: CASSRTSGNTGELFF. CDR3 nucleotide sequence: TGTGCCAGCAGCCGGACTAGCGGGAACACCGGGGAGCTGTTTTTT.